The sequence of this T cell receptor beta chain was determined in a study of CD8+ T cells in alopecia areata listed by TCRdb under 2018. Background for the entire study: The study used high-throughput TCRbeta sequencing to examine T cell clonal expansion in alopecia areata, in both the C3H/HeJ mouse model and human patients. RNA came from the PAXgene miRNA kit for fixed scalp, the miRNeasy kit for PBMCs, and the RNeasy kit for mouse skin. Amplification of TCRbeta CDR3 regions was done by immunoSEQ multiplex PCR using 35 Vbeta forward primers and 13 Jbeta reverse primers. Scalp tissue and sorted CD4+ and CD8+ peripheral blood T cells from patchy and totalis/universalis alopecia areata patients and from healthy controls were covered by human TCRbeta sequencing. Scalp clonality was compared across normal scalp (n=4), patchy alopecia areata scalp (n=8), and alopecia totalis/universalis scalp (n=8).

PBMCs were isolated by density centrifugation and stained for CD3, CD4 and CD8, and CD4+ and CD8+ T cells were sorted on a FACSAria. Scalp biopsies and blood samples were obtained from unaffected controls. Paper-wide results and their limitations: Unlike mouse skin, which is dominated by gammadelta T cells, normal human skin has resident alphabeta T cells that are also sequenced, and this complicates analysis of the scalp TCR repertoire. Higher clonality and more expanded CD8+ clones were observed in lesional scalp than in normal scalp, particularly in alopecia totalis/universalis, a finding suggestive of antigenic drive. Shared TCR sequences between patients were less evident than in mice, which may be partly attributable to HLA diversity in the patient population.

As encoded in the germline V gene (reference sequence), CDR1 is LNHDA while CDR2 is SQIVND. Germline trimming amounts to 7 bases on V and 0 bases on J, with 5 as the count of junction bases outside the gene matches. Taken from cysteine to phenylalanine, the CDR3 has 14 residues. Of the read, only the CDR3 DNA is kept; its 42 bases are in frame from base 1. The library came from the immunoSEQ multiplex PCR assay. RNA was extracted from all samples and reverse transcribed into cDNA, which served as template for TCR sequencing. SuperScript III was used to make first-strand cDNA, primed with a 2:1 mix of oligo-dT and random hexamers. A synthetic immune receptor repertoire was used to gauge amplification bias, and whatever bias remained was removed computationally. The study's own analysis went as follows. Raw reads were preprocessed to remove errors, and CDR3 was defined according to IMGT conventions as the region from the conserved cysteine to phenylalanine. To get clonality, Shannon entropy was normalized by log2 of the number of productive unique TCRs and the result was subtracted from 1. Scalp TCRbeta sequences were cross-referenced with sorted blood CD4 and CD8 repertoires so that the CD4 or CD8 identity of scalp clones could be inferred. TCRdb took over this immuneACCESS table, retaining in-frame rearrangements with V and J assigned. Such tables are incomplete; in checked studies, under half of the missing clones stem from an unresolved V gene, and the remainder is unexplained. Clone size and V and J calls were adopted from that table, with D and trimming inferred from the DNA. The sample includes about 200,000 clones, with 45% to 70% observed a single time. Of the sample, 4.5% to 6% is held by the ten largest clones.

This clone was recorded a few times. Its antigen specificity is not known. No much larger clone is present one base from it, and per-base qualities are unavailable. Recombination connected TRBV19 to TRBJ1-2; 7 of the junction bases match TRBD1. This TCR was sampled from a human donor in good health. Sequencing used CD8+ T cells sorted from blood. The DNA is TGTGCCAGTATGGAGACAGGGCCTAACTATGGCTACACCTTC. It encodes CASMETGPNYGYTF.